The 8 T cell receptor beta chains below come from one sample, sequenced in a study of cytomegalovirus exposure and HLA in healthy donors (dated 2017 in TCRdb). Libraries were built with the immunoSEQ multiplex PCR assay. The multiplex PCR relied on a mix of 60 forward primers for TCR Vbeta segments and 13 reverse primers for TCR Jbeta segments. As stored in TCRdb, this immuneACCESS dataset retains in-frame rearrangements with V and J assigned. A fraction of the clones does not appear; measured against another copy, unresolved V genes explain less than half of the discrepancy, and the remainder lacks a known reason. The sample profile shows around 180,000 clones; more than 80% of them were found once. Approximately 2.3% of the sample rests with the top ten. Specimen: PBMCs. The receptors were gathered from a male donor in good health and CMV-seronegative.

This chain uses TRBV6-1 with TRBJ1-1; D uncertain. The CDR3 is made up of 14 amino acids. The ends were cut back, 3 bases at V and 4 bases at J, with 12 bases in the middle. The V gene's germline CDR1 is MNHNS and CDR2 SASEGT. The CDR3 protein is CASSEVRSGTEAFF. CDR3 bases: TGTGCCAGCAGTGAGGTCAGAAGCGGCACTGAAGCTTTCTTT.

The V gene is TRBV7-2, the J gene TRBJ2-7; D is unresolved. V was cut by 0 bases and J by 0 bases, with 9 bases left in between. The CDR3 extends over 15 amino acids. Per the germline V gene, CDR1 is SGHTA and CDR2 is FQGNSA. This CDR3 reads CASSLAPNFSYEQYF. The CDR3 bases are TGTGCCAGCAGCTTAGCCCCCAATTTCTCCTACGAGCAGTACTTC.

The CDR3 loop is CASMRDSENIQYF. The CDR3 coding sequence is TGTGCCAGCATGCGGGACAGTGAAAACATTCAGTACTTC. The rearrangement links TRBV6-1 to TRBJ2-4; TRBD1 is a possible D gene (7 bases). This CDR3 spans 13 amino acids. Trimming left V 7 bases short and J 5 bases short, with 12 bases between. Germline CDR1 MNHNS, CDR2 SASEGT.

The chain joins TRBV19 to TRBJ1-2; 9 bases align to TRBD1. With 4 bases clipped from V and 2 bases from J, the junction kept 11 bases outside the gene matches. The CDR3 spans 17 residues. CDR1 is LNHDA, CDR2 SQIVND, per germline (reference sequence). The chain's CDR3 is CASSSNSGTGRNYGYTF. The DNA of the CDR3 is TGTGCCAGTAGTAGTAATAGTGGGACAGGGCGGAACTATGGCTACACCTTC.

The DNA for the CDR3 is TGCGCCAGCAGCTTGGCCGGGGGGGCCTTACCCCCCGATGAGCAGTTCTTC. Encoded protein: CASSLAGGALPPDEQFF. The rearrangement joins TRBV5-1 to TRBJ2-1; 8 nucleotides match TRBD2. Trimming took 0 bases from V and 8 from J; bases not matched to a gene: 13. This CDR3 has 17 residues. Germline V CDR1 and CDR2: SGHRS, YFSETQ.

The chain recombines TRBV5-1 with TRBJ2-3, with D unclear. This CDR3 spans 16 amino acids. V lost 3 bases and J 2 bases, leaving 16 bases between the germline ends. Germline V gene sequence: CDR1 SGHRS, CDR2 YFSETQ. The CDR3 spells CASSYRLLSDTDTQYF. The CDR3, as DNA: TGCGCCAGCAGCTACCGACTTCTTTCCGACACAGATACGCAGTATTTT.

This chain joins TRBV10-3 and TRBJ1-2, with a tentative D call TRBD1 (5 bases). Germline V gene data show CDR1 as ENHRY and CDR2 as SYGVKD. V was pared by 0 bases and J by 2 bases, with 7 bases between. CDR3 length equals 14 residues. The CDR3 here is CAISESPGNYGYTF. The CDR3 DNA reads TGTGCCATCAGTGAGTCCCCAGGGAACTATGGCTACACCTTC.

The chain carries TRBV6-5 and TRBJ2-1, with D possibly matching TRBD1 (6 bases). Trimming took 7 bases from V and 1 from J, leaving 11 bases between them. Per the germline V gene, CDR1 is MNHEY and CDR2 is SVGAGI. CDR3 length equals 14 residues. DNA for the CDR3: TGTGCCAGCAACAGGGACCTGTCCTACAATGAGCAGTTCTTC. Its protein product is CASNRDLSYNEQFF.